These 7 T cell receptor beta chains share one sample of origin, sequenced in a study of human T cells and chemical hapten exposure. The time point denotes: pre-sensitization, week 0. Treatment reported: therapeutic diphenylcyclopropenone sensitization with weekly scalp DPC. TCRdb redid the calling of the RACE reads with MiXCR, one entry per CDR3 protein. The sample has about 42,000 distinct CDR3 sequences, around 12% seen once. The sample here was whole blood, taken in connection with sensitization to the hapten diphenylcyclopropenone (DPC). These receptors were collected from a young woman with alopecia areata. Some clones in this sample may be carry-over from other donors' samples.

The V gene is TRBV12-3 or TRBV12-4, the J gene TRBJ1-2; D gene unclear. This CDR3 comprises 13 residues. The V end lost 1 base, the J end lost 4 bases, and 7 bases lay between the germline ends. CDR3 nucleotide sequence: TGTGCCAGCAGTTTAGGCAGTTCCTATGGCTACACCTTC. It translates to CASSLGSSYGYTF.

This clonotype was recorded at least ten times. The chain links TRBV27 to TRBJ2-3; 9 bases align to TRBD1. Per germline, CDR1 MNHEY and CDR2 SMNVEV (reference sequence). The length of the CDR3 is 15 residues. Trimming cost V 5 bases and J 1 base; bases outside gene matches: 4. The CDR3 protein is CASSPYRGRTDTQYF. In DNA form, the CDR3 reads TGTGCCAGCAGTCCGTACAGGGGGCGCACAGATACGCAGTATTTT.

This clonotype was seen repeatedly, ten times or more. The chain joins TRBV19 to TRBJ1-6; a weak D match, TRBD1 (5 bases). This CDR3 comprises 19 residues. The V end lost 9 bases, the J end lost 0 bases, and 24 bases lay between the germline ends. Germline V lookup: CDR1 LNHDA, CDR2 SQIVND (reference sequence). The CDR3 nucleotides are TGTGCCAGCACACCGGGACCGACAGTTTGGGGCTCCTATAATTCACCCCTCCACTTT. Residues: CASTPGPTVWGSYNSPLHF.

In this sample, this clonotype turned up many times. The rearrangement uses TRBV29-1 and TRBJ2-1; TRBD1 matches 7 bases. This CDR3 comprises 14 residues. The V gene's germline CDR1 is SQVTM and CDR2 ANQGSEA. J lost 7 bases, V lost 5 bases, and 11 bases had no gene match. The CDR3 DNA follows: TGCAGCGTTTTCCTGGGACAGCTGCGAAATGAGCAGTTCTTC. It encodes CSVFLGQLRNEQFF.

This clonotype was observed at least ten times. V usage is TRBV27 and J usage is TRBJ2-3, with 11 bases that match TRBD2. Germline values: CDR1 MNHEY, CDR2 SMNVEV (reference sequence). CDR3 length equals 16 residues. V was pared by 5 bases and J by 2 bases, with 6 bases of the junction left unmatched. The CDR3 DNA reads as TGTGCCAGCAGTCCAGGGACTAGCGGCTACACAGATACGCAGTATTTT. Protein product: CASSPGTSGYTDTQYF.

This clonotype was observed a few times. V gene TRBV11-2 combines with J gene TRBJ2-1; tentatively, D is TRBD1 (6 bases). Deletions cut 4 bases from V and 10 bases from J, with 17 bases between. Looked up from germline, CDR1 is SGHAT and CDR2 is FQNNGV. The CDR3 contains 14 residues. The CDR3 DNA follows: TGTGCCAGCAGCTATATGCGGTCAAGGGGGGAGCAGTTCTTC. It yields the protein CASSYMRSRGEQFF.

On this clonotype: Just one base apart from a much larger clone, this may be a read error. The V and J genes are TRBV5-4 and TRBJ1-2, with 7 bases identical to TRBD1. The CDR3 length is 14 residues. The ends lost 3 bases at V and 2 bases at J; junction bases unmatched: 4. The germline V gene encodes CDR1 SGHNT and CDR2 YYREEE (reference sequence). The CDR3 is CASSSGDRNYGYTF. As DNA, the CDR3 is TGTGCCAGCAGCTCCGGGGACAGAAACTATGGCTACACCTTC.